These 18 T cell receptor beta chains share one sample of origin, sequenced in a study of tissue T cells after allogeneic stem cell transplantation. Sample time point: mouse harvest day 14 after allogeneic transplant. Each mouse received 10^7 T-cell-depleted marrow cells plus 10^6 splenic CD5+ T cells by tail vein. Produced via immunoSEQ multiplex PCR; TCRdb's table is partial and in-frame only. The sample carries several thousand clones, almost 40% recorded once. Sequencing was carried out using gut tissue. The receptors shown here come from a female BALB/c mouse given C57BL/6 T cells with graft-versus-host disease after an allogeneic hematopoietic cell transplant.

To note about this clone: Gene names follow the mouse nomenclature. The CDR3 end is not reached by the read, which stops 1 residue before it; the germline J gene fills it in. The V and J genes are TRBV2 and TRBJ1-6; tentative D call: TRBD1 (5 bases). TRBJ1-6 is annotated as an ORF whose role is uncertain. The CDR3 has 13 residues. The germline CDR1 and CDR2 sequences are LGHNA and YSYQKL. Trimming took off 4 bases at V and 7 bases at J, with 8 bases between the two ends. CDR3 DNA, as far as it was read: TGTGCCAGCAGCCCCCACAGGAATTCGCCCCTCTAC. Its protein is CASSPHRNSPLY. The CDR3 in its entirety is CASSPHRNSPLYF.

A remark on this clone: The genes and germline here are from mouse. The read terminates 1 residue before the CDR3 end, so the remaining end is supplied by the germline J gene. The chain employs TRBV2 and TRBJ1-4; D possibly corresponds to TRBD1 (5 bases). There are 16 residues in the CDR3. The germline gives CDR1 LGHNA, CDR2 YSYQKL. V lost 0 bases and J 3 bases, leaving 11 bases between the germline ends. Partial CDR3 DNA: TGTGCCAGCAGCCAAGAAAGGGGAGGGGCCAACGAAAGATTATTT. Its protein product is CASSQERGGANERLF. The CDR3 in its entirety is CASSQERGGANERLFF.

Concerning this clone: The gene names here belong to mouse. The read stops 1 residue short of the end of the CDR3; the missing end is completed from the germline J gene. The V and J genes are TRBV24 and TRBJ2-1, with D possibly being TRBD1 (6 bases). Germline values: CDR1 KGHTA, CDR2 FRNEEI. This CDR3 is built from 12 residues. Trimming cost V 3 bases and J 9 bases, with 9 bases left between them. The CDR3 here is CASSLQGFEQFF. The covered CDR3 bases are TGTGCCAGCAGTCTACAGGGATTTGAGCAGTTC.

This clone was picked up a small number of times. Gene names refer to mouse genes. The CDR3 end is not reached by the read, which stops 1 residue before it; the germline J gene fills it in. The chain recombines TRBV3 with TRBJ2-7; possible D gene TRBD2, 5 bases. The germline CDR1 and CDR2 sequences are SNHLY and FYNGKV (reference sequence). Trimming took 5 bases from V and 0 from J, leaving 11 bases between them. The CDR3 has 14 residues. CDR3 DNA (partial): TGTGCCAGCAGCCCTGGACTTAGCTCCTATGAACAGTAC. It translates to CASSPGLSSYEQY. From start to end, the CDR3 is CASSPGLSSYEQYF.

For this clone: Gene names denote mouse genes. The CDR3 end is not reached by the read, which stops 1 residue before it; the germline J gene fills it in. V usage is TRBV31 and J usage is TRBJ1-4; TRBD1 aligns across 8 bases. Germline V gives CDR1 GKSSPN, CDR2 SITVG. J gave up 7 bases and V 1 base, and 5 bases lay outside the gene matches. The CDR3 extends over 14 amino acids. The CDR3 loop reads CAWSPKDRAERLFF. Partial CDR3 DNA: TGTGCCTGGAGTCCCAAGGACAGGGCCGAAAGATTATTT.

This clone has just a few counts. Germline and genes: mouse. This chain's CDR3 is CASSRSSYSAETLYF. The CDR3 DNA, read in part, is TGTGCTAGCAGTAGAAGCTCTTATAGTGCAGAAACGCTGTAT. The J gene is TRBJ2-3, the V gene TRBV17; D gene unclear. The CDR3 is cut off 1 residue early in the read; its end comes from the germline J gene. This CDR3 spans 15 amino acids. Germline V gives CDR1 MNHDT, CDR2 YYDKIL. V gave up 2 bases and J gave up 0 bases, with 9 bases separating them.

As regards this clone: Gene labels here are mouse ones. The read finishes 1 residue shy of the CDR3 end, and the germline J gene is used to complete it. The J gene is TRBJ1-1, the V gene TRBV15; tentative D call: TRBD1 (5 bases). Germline V gene sequence: CDR1 SGHND, CDR2 FRSKSL. With 4 bases removed from V and 0 bases from J, the gap between germline ends came to 6 bases. This CDR3 is 13 amino acids long. Partial CDR3 DNA: TGTGCCAGCAGTTCACAGGCAAACACAGAAGTCTTC. Its translation: CASSSQANTEVF. The CDR3, in full, reads CASSSQANTEVFF.

Notes on this clone: Here the gene names and germline are mouse. The observed sequence ends 1 residue before the CDR3 terminus, with the missing tail filled in from the germline J gene. The chain combines TRBV3 with TRBJ2-7; unclear D gene. V was trimmed by 0 bases and J by 6 bases, leaving 6 bases between them. Germline V CDR1 and CDR2: SNHLY, FYNGKV (reference sequence). The CDR3 covers 12 residues. CDR3 DNA (partial): TGTGCCAGCAGCTTAGCTGGGCGTGAACAGTAC. Amino acid sequence: CASSLAGREQY. In full, the CDR3 is CASSLAGREQYF.

A remark on this clone: Germline and genes: mouse. The observed sequence ends 1 residue before the CDR3 terminus, with the missing tail filled in from the germline J gene. The chain recombines TRBV15 with TRBJ1-1; 10 bases are shared with TRBD1. V dropped 5 bases and J dropped 1; count of bases not matched to a gene: 1. The CDR3 is 14 amino acids. Germline CDR1 and CDR2: SGHND and FRSKSL. The sequenced CDR3 bases are TGTGCCAGCAGTCGGGACAGGGGGAACACAGAAGTCTTC. It encodes CASSRDRGNTEVF. The CDR3 reads in full as CASSRDRGNTEVFF.

This clone is large. Mouse names are used for the genes. The DNA ends 1 residue before the CDR3 does, and the rest of the CDR3 is filled in from the germline J gene. The chain joins TRBV13-1 to TRBJ2-7; perhaps TRBD1 as D (7 bases). Trimming removed 0 bases from V and 5 bases from J, with 12 bases in between. Germline loops: CDR1 NSHNY, CDR2 SYGAGN. The CDR3 consists of 14 residues. CDR3 in amino acids: CASSDAGGRNEQYF. The sequenced part of the CDR3 DNA is TGTGCCAGCAGTGATGCAGGGGGGAGGAATGAACAGTAC.

This clone turned up a few times. Gene names and germline refer to mouse. The missing CDR3 end, 1 residue past where the read stops, is filled in from the germline J gene. The J gene is TRBJ2-5, the V gene TRBV26; 7 bases map to TRBD1. Trimming took 4 bases from V and 2 from J; bases not matched to a gene: 6. This CDR3 has 15 residues. Germline-derived CDR1 and CDR2 are KGHPV and FQNQEV (reference sequence). The CDR3 DNA, read in part, is TGTGCCAGCAGTCCTCGACAGGGCCCCCAAGACACCCAGTAC. It yields the protein CASSPRQGPQDTQY. The complete CDR3 protein is CASSPRQGPQDTQYF.

Remarks on this clone: Gene names and germline match the mouse. The read terminates 1 residue before the CDR3 end, so the remaining end is supplied by the germline J gene. V gene TRBV13-3 combines with J gene TRBJ1-4; a possible D gene is TRBD1 (6 bases). V lost 2 bases and J 4 bases, leaving 9 bases between the germline ends. The CDR3 spans 14 residues. CDR1 and CDR2 (germline): NNHDY, SYVADS. CDR3 protein: CASSDGTINERLFF. Partial CDR3 DNA: TGTGCCAGCAGTGACGGGACAATCAACGAAAGATTATTT. The full variable domain, with the rest looked up from reference TRBV13-3 and TRBJ1-4, is EAAVTQSPRSKVAVTGGKVTLSCHQTNNHDYMYWYRQDTGHGLRLIHYSYVADSTEKGDIPDGYKASRPSQENFSLILELASLSQTAVYFCASSDGTINERLFFGHGTKLSVL.

As for this clone: Mouse gene names and germline throughout. The read terminates 1 residue before the CDR3 end, so the remaining end is supplied by the germline J gene. J is TRBJ2-5 and V is TRBV3, with D hard to call. Between the trimmed V and J ends, which lost 1 base and 4 bases, there was a span of 6 bases. Germline V CDR1 and CDR2: SNHLY, FYNGKV (reference sequence). The CDR3 is made up of 13 amino acids. CDR3 protein: CASSLGTEDTQYF. CDR3 DNA, as far as it was read: TGTGCCAGCAGCTTAGGGACGGAAGACACCCAGTAC.

This clone counts as medium-sized. The genes and germline here are from mouse. The read gets to within 1 residue of the CDR3 end, and the germline J gene fills in the rest. The chain recombines TRBV26 with TRBJ2-7; 11 nucleotides align to TRBD1. This CDR3 is 14 amino acids long. Germline V lookup: CDR1 KGHPV, CDR2 FQNQEV (reference sequence). V dropped 6 bases and J dropped 0; count of bases not matched to a gene: 1. CDR3 sequence: CASSGTGGSYEQYF. The sequenced CDR3 bases are TGTGCCAGCAGCGGGACAGGGGGCTCCTATGAACAGTAC.

This clone was detected once. The listed genes are named as in mouse. The read is 1 residue too short to cover the CDR3 end, so that end is filled in from the germline J gene. The chain employs TRBV26 and TRBJ2-4; 7 nucleotides agree with TRBD2. Looked up from germline, CDR1 is KGHPV and CDR2 is FQNQEV (reference sequence). Trimming at V came to 2 bases and at J to 2 bases, leaving 1 base not matched to a gene. CDR3 length equals 14 residues. The CDR3 here is CASSLGGVQNTLYF. The part of the CDR3 DNA that was read is TGTGCCAGCAGTCTGGGGGGGGTTCAAAACACCTTGTAC.

This clone is medium-sized within its sample. Each gene name is a mouse one. Here the CDR3 reads CASSLLGGYEQYF. The covered CDR3 bases are TGTGCCAGCAGTCTTCTGGGGGGGTATGAACAGTAC. This sequence joins TRBV26 and TRBJ2-7, with 9 bases identical to TRBD2. From the germline J gene comes the end of the CDR3, since the read stops 1 residue before it. CDR3 length: 13 amino acids. After removal of 3 bases from V and 4 bases from J, the junction contained 1 base not matched to a gene. In germline, CDR1 is KGHPV, CDR2 FQNQEV (reference sequence).

Note on this clone: The germline and genes are mouse ones. With the read ending 1 residue before the CDR3 end, the germline J gene is used to fill in that end. The genes are TRBV19 and TRBJ1-3; D is perhaps TRBD1 (5 bases). The CDR3 is made up of 14 amino acids. Trimming removed 4 bases at V and 0 bases at J, with 8 bases between. Germline-derived CDR1 and CDR2 are FNHDT and SITEND (reference sequence). CDR3 DNA, as far as it was read: TGTGCCAGCAGTCACAGGAATTCTGGAAATACGCTCTAT. Translation gives CASSHRNSGNTLY. The CDR3, in full, reads CASSHRNSGNTLYF.

By sample fraction, this clone is medium-sized. These gene names are mouse names. The read stops 1 residue short of the end of the CDR3; the missing end is completed from the germline J gene. The chain joins TRBV26 to TRBJ2-4; D is unclear. V was cut by 2 bases and J by 0 bases, with 6 bases left in between. This CDR3 is built from 14 residues. The V gene's germline CDR1 is KGHPV and CDR2 FQNQEV (reference sequence). The part of the CDR3 DNA that was read is TGTGCCAGCAGTCTGGGCGCTAGTCAAAACACCTTGTAC. It specifies CASSLGASQNTLY. The whole CDR3 reads CASSLGASQNTLYF.